Listed here are 18 T cell receptor beta chains from one sample, sequenced in a study of T cell clonality in common variable immunodeficiency. Libraries were prepared by immunoSEQ multiplex PCR; TCRdb keeps only in-frame clonotypes and omits some of them. This sample has tens of thousands of clones, each found more than once. Sequences were obtained from peripheral blood mononuclear cells. These receptor sequences come from a person aged 18-69 years in good health.

This clone was counted at least ten times. The CDR3 end lies 3 residues beyond the end of the read and is filled in from the germline J gene. The chain uses TRBV6-4 and TRBJ2-1, with 7 bases identical to TRBD2. Germline CDR1 reads MRHNA; CDR2 reads SNTAGT. Trimming took 4 bases from V and 3 from J; bases not matched to a gene: 0. There are 13 residues in the CDR3. The CDR3 reads CASSGTSYNEQFF. The CDR3 DNA, read in part, is TGTGCCAGCAGTGGGACTAGCTACAATGAG.

This clone was counted ten times or more. Read data end 3 residues before the CDR3 end; the end is taken from the germline J gene. The rearrangement joins TRBV5-1 to TRBJ1-2; a possible D gene is TRBD1 (5 bases). The CDR3 is 13 amino acids. Germline lookup yields CDR1 SGHRS and CDR2 YFSETQ. The DNA read from the CDR3 is TGCGCCAGCAGCTTGGAAACAGGTGGCGGC. This sequence encodes CASSLETGGG. The full CDR3 is CASSLETGGGYTF. Full variable domain (missing parts from reference TRBV5-1 and TRBJ1-2): KAGVTQTPRYLIKTRGQQVTLSCSPISGHRSVSWYQQTPGQGLQFLFEYFSETQRNKGNFPGRFSGRQFSNSRSEMNVSTLELGDSALYLCASSLETGGGYTFGSGTRLTVV.

This clone has at least ten counts. The read ends 3 residues early relative to the CDR3; the germline J gene fills the gap. The gene calls are TRBV6-4 and TRBJ2-7; TRBD2 is a possible D gene (5 bases). V shed 8 bases and J shed 6 bases, with 20 bases lying between them. Germline loops: CDR1 MRHNA, CDR2 SNTAGT. CDR3 length: 14 residues. The CDR3 bases that were read are TGTGCCAGCGCCCAGGACTTAGATACATCCGAG. It yields the protein CASAQDLDTSE. The CDR3, in full, reads CASAQDLDTSEQYF.

The table lists this clone with many counts. The CDR3 DNA, read in part, is TGCAGTGCTAGAGACGGTACAGGGCCCACCAATCAGCCC. Translation gives CSARDGTGPTNQP. The full CDR3 protein reads CSARDGTGPTNQPQHF. This chain links TRBV20-1 with TRBJ1-5; D perhaps matches TRBD1 (6 bases). The read terminates 3 residues before the CDR3 end, so the remaining end is supplied by the germline J gene. Germline CDR1 is DFQATT and CDR2 is SNEGSKA (reference sequence). Trimming cost V 0 bases and J 3 bases, with 15 bases left between them. The CDR3 covers 16 residues.

Comments on this clone: The read terminates 3 residues before the CDR3 end, so the remaining end is supplied by the germline J gene. V is TRBV18 and J is TRBJ1-5; 8 nucleotides match TRBD1. CDR3 size: 15 residues. With V trimmed by 6 bases and J by 6 bases, 10 bases remained unmatched. Germline CDR1 KGHSH, CDR2 LQKENI. The CDR3 reads CASSMTGEAVQPQHF. Partial CDR3 DNA: TGTGCCAGCTCCATGACAGGGGAGGCGGTTCAGCCC.

Regarding this clone: The CDR3 end lies 3 residues beyond the end of the read and is filled in from the germline J gene. The rearrangement links TRBV6-1 to TRBJ1-2; the D is unclear. This CDR3 is 12 amino acids long. The V end lost 4 bases, the J end lost 4 bases, and 7 bases lay between the germline ends. The germline CDR1 and CDR2 sequences are MNHNS and SASEGT. This CDR3 is CASSASGYGYTF. The part of the CDR3 DNA that was read is TGTGCCAGCAGTGCCAGTGGCTATGGC.

This clone was counted many times. The read terminates 3 residues before the CDR3 end, so the remaining end is supplied by the germline J gene. This chain connects TRBV7-7 to TRBJ2-5; 10 nucleotides agree with TRBD2. V was clipped by 3 bases and J by 2 bases; unmatched bases: 3. This CDR3 contains 15 residues. Germline CDR1 and CDR2: SSHAT and FNYEAQ (reference sequence). The CDR3 here is CASSFSGGQQETQYF. The CDR3 DNA, read in part, is TGTGCCAGCAGCTTTAGCGGGGGGCAACAAGAGACC.

This clone has ten or more counts. The missing CDR3 end, 3 residues past where the read stops, is filled in from the germline J gene. The J gene is TRBJ2-1, the V gene TRBV20-1, with D perhaps matching TRBD2 (6 bases). CDR3 size: 14 residues. Germline loops: CDR1 DFQATT, CDR2 SNEGSKA (reference sequence). V lost 3 bases, J lost 1 base, and 10 bases lay in between. CDR3 DNA (partial): TGCAGTGCTAGGGCCGCGGGGTCCTACAATGAG. It is translated as CSARAAGSYNE. The entire CDR3 sequence reads CSARAAGSYNEQFF.

Ten or more counts support this clone. The read falls 3 residues short of the CDR3 end, and the missing part is taken from the germline J gene. The chain carries TRBV7-9 and TRBJ2-7; D is unresolved. Trimming cost V 2 bases and J 4 bases, with 9 bases left between them. Germline assignment: CDR1 SEHNR and CDR2 FQNEAQ (reference sequence). The CDR3 is made up of 13 amino acids. The sequenced CDR3 bases are TGTGCCAGCAGCTTAAAAACTAAGTACGAG. It is translated as CASSLKTKYE. In full, the CDR3 is CASSLKTKYEQYF.

This clone was recorded a few times. The read falls 3 residues short of the CDR3 end, and the missing part is taken from the germline J gene. The chain recombines TRBV20-1 with TRBJ2-1, with D perhaps matching TRBD2 (5 bases). The CDR3 spans 14 residues. Germline V gene data show CDR1 as DFQATT and CDR2 as SNEGSKA (reference sequence). V lost 6 bases, J lost 6 bases, and 18 bases lay in between. The CDR3 spells CSATDSRRTNEQFF. The covered CDR3 bases are TGCAGTGCAACGGACTCCCGTAGGACCAATGAG.

This clone was seen a handful of times. With the read ending 3 residues before the CDR3 end, the germline J gene is used to fill in that end. V and J are TRBV30 and TRBJ1-1; D may be TRBD1 (5 bases). CDR1 and CDR2 from the germline V gene are GTSNPN and SVGIG (reference sequence). The CDR3 is 12 amino acids. Trimming shortened V by 2 bases and J by 5 bases, and 9 bases separated the two germline ends. CDR3: CAWSSGWTEAFF. The part of the CDR3 DNA that was read is TGTGCCTGGAGTTCAGGGTGGACTGAA.

At least ten counts were recorded for this clone. The CDR3 end falls 3 residues outside the read, so it is completed with the germline J gene. This chain uses TRBV6-2 or TRBV6-3 with TRBJ2-1; 7 bases fit TRBD1. This CDR3 comprises 14 residues. Losses at the gene ends were 6 bases for V and 6 bases for J; bases not matched to a gene: 8. Germline V gene data show CDR1 as MNHEY and CDR2 as SVGEGT. This CDR3 is CASRFRDSLNEQFF. The part of the CDR3 DNA that was read is TGTGCCAGCAGGTTCCGGGACAGCCTCAATGAG.

This clone was recorded many times. The CDR3 is cut off 3 residues early in the read; its end comes from the germline J gene. The chain employs TRBV30 and TRBJ2-3; 7 nucleotides match TRBD2. V trimming: 7 bases; J trimming: 2 bases; junction bases outside the gene matches: 6. The CDR3 runs to 13 residues. Germline CDR1 reads GTSNPN; CDR2 reads SVGIG (reference sequence). CDR3: CAFRGGITDTQYF. The DNA read from the CDR3 is TGTGCCTTCCGCGGGGGAATCACAGATACG.

This clone showed up many times. The read ends 3 residues shy of where the CDR3 ends; the end is completed using the germline J gene. J is TRBJ2-7 and V is TRBV20-1, with a possible D match to TRBD2 (6 bases). Per the germline V gene, CDR1 is DFQATT and CDR2 is SNEGSKA (reference sequence). Between the trimmed V and J ends, which lost 0 bases and 3 bases, there was a span of 9 bases. This CDR3 is 13 amino acids long. The covered CDR3 bases are TGCAGTGCTAGAGATATGGGGGGCTACGAG. Translating gives CSARDMGGYE. The CDR3 in its entirety is CSARDMGGYEQYF.

This clone has ten or more counts. The read ends 3 residues before the CDR3 terminus; that terminus is restored from the germline J gene. V usage is TRBV4-2 and J usage is TRBJ2-5; TRBD2 aligns across 12 bases. Unmatched junction bases numbered 5, after V lost 4 bases and J lost 5 bases. This CDR3 is built from 15 residues. Germline CDR1 and CDR2: LGHNA and YNFKEQ. The CDR3 reads CASSRTLAGGETQYF. Partial CDR3 DNA: TGTGCCAGCAGCCGAACTCTAGCGGGGGGGGAGACC.

This clone was seen many times. The sequenced CDR3 bases are TGCAGTGCTAGACGGGGGACAGAGGTTAATTCACCC. Amino acid sequence: CSARRGTEVNSP. The entire CDR3 protein is CSARRGTEVNSPLHF. The rearrangement uses TRBV20-1 and TRBJ1-6; 7 bases agree with TRBD1. The sequenced fragment ends 3 residues before the CDR3 boundary, so the rest is inferred from the germline J gene. The CDR3 is 15 residues long. V lost 2 bases to trimming and J lost 6 bases; unmatched junction nucleotides: 7. From germline, CDR1 is DFQATT and CDR2 SNEGSKA (reference sequence).

This clone has at least ten counts. Read coverage stops 3 residues before the CDR3 terminus; the germline J gene supplies the remainder. The gene calls are TRBV7-6 and TRBJ2-2; 9 bases align to TRBD1. This CDR3 spans 15 amino acids. The ends lost 5 bases at V and 4 bases at J; junction bases unmatched: 5. Germline V gene sequence: CDR1 SGHVS, CDR2 FNYEAQ. This CDR3 is CASSLQGAGTGELFF. CDR3 bases read: TGTGCCAGCAGCCTACAGGGGGCTGGCACCGGGGAG.

Many counts were recorded for this clone. The observed sequence ends 3 residues before the CDR3 terminus, with the missing tail filled in from the germline J gene. This chain uses TRBV6-2 or TRBV6-3 with TRBJ1-2; tentatively, D is TRBD1 (6 bases). The CDR3 contains 14 residues. V gave up 7 bases and J gave up 4 bases, with 16 bases separating them. The germline V gene has CDR1 MNHEY and CDR2 SVGEGT. The CDR3 is CASKTIQGSYGYTF. Incomplete CDR3 DNA: TGTGCCAGCAAAACCATACAGGGAAGCTATGGC.